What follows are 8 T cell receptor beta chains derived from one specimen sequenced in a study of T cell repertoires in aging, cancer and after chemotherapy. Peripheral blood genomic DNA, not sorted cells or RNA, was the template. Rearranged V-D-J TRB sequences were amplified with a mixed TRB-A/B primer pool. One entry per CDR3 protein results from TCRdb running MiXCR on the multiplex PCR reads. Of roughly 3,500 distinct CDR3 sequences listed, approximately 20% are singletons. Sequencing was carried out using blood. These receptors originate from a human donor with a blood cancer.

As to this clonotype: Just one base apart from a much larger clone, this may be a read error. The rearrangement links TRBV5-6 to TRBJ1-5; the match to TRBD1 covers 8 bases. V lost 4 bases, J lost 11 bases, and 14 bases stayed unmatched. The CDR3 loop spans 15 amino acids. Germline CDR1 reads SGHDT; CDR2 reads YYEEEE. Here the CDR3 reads CASSATGVDRQSQHF. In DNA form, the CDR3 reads TGTGCCAGCAGCGCGACAGGGGTCGATCGACAGTCCCAGCATTTT.

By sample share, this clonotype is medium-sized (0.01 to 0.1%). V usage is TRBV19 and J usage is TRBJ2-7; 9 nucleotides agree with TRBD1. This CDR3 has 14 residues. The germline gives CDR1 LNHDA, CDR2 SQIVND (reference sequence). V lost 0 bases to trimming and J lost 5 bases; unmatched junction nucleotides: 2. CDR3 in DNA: TGTGCCAGTAGTATAGATACAGGGGGCGACGAGCAGTACTTC. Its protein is CASSIDTGGDEQYF.

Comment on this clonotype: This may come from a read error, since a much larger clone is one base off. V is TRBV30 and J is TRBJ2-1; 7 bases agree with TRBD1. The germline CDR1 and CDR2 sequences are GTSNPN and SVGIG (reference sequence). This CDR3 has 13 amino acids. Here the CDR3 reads CAWSVLTGNEQSF. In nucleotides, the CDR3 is TGTGCCTGGAGTGTACTGACAGGGAATGAGCAGTCCTTC.

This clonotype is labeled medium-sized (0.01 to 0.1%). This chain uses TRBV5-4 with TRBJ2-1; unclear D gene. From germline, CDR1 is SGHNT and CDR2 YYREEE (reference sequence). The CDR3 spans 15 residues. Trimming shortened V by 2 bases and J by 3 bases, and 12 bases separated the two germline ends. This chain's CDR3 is CASSFGLAVYNEQFF. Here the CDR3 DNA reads TGTGCCAGCAGCTTTGGCCTGGCCGTCTACAATGAGCAGTTCTTC.

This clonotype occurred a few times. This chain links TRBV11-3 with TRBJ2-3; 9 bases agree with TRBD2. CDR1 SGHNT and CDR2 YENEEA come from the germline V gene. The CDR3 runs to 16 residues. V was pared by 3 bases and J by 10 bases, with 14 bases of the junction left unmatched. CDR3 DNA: TGTGCCAGCAGCTTCAAACGGCGGGAGGGTATTAGGGCGCAGTATTTT. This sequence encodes CASSFKRREGIRAQYF.

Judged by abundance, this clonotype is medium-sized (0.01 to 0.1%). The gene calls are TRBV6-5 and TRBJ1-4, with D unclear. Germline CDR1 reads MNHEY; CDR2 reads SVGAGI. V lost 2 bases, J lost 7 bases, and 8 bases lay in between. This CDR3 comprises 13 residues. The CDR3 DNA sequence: TGTGCCAGCAGTTACGACTCGGGTGAAAAACTGTTTTTT. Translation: CASSYDSGEKLFF.

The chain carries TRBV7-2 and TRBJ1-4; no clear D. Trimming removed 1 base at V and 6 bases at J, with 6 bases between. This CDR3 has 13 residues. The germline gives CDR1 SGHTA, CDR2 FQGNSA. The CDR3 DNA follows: TGTGCCAGCAGCTTAGTAGCCGATGAAAAACTGTTTTTT. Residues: CASSLVADEKLFF.

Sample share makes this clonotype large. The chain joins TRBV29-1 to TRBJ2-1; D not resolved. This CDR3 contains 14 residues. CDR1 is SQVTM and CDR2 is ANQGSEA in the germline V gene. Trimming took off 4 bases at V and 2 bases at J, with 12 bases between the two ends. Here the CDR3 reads CSVGKPQAYNEQFF. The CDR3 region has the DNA TGCAGCGTTGGAAAGCCTCAGGCCTACAATGAGCAGTTCTTC.